What follows are 30 T cell receptor beta chains derived from one specimen sequenced in a study of T cells in women clearing cervical HPV infection. TCRdb keeps only in-frame clones here, not all; method: immunoSEQ multiplex PCR. This sample contains about 36,000 clones. The sample taken for sequencing was blood buffy coat. The receptor source for this set is a woman aged 18-69 years with a cervical HPV16 infection that either progressed to CIN3+ or cleared (not recorded which).

In regard to this clone: The DNA ends 3 residues before the CDR3 does, and the rest of the CDR3 is filled in from the germline J gene. This chain connects TRBV6-1 to TRBJ2-4; tentatively, D is TRBD1 (5 bases). The V gene's germline CDR1 is MNHNS and CDR2 SASEGT. V shed 4 bases and J shed 0 bases, with 13 bases lying between them. CDR3 length equals 16 residues. CDR3 DNA, as far as it was read: TGTGCCAGCAGTGGGGGCAGGGTGCTAGCCAAAAACATT. This gives the protein CASSGGRVLAKNI. The complete CDR3 reads CASSGGRVLAKNIQYF.

A word on this clone: The junction does not match germline at one end; this may be a read error. The read ends 3 residues shy of where the CDR3 ends; the end is completed using the germline J gene. The chain uses TRBV4-2 and TRBJ2-7; D may be TRBD2 (7 bases). The germline V gene has CDR1 LGHNA and CDR2 YNFKEQ. The CDR3 is made up of 15 amino acids. The CDR3 is CASSRRAGAADEQYF. The sequenced CDR3 bases are TGCGCCAGCAGCCGACGGGCGGGGGCGGCGGACGAG.

Note on this clone: The read terminates 3 residues before the CDR3 end, so the remaining end is supplied by the germline J gene. The J gene is TRBJ2-4, the V gene TRBV30; 7 bases are a match to TRBD1. The CDR3 spans 14 residues. Per the germline V gene, CDR1 is GTSNPN and CDR2 is SVGIG (reference sequence). The chain's CDR3 is CAWSRPGTDYGQYF. The part of the CDR3 DNA that was read is TGTGCCTGGAGTCGACCCGGGACAGACTATGGT.

About this clone itself: The read ends 3 residues early relative to the CDR3; the germline J gene fills the gap. The V gene is TRBV5-4, the J gene TRBJ2-1, with 7 bases matching TRBD1. There are 15 residues in the CDR3. In germline, CDR1 is SGHNT, CDR2 YYREEE (reference sequence). V was pared by 1 base and J by 6 bases, with 7 bases of the junction left unmatched. CDR3 DNA (partial): TGTGCCAGCAGCTTGTCGACAGGGCTAGGCAATGAG. This encodes CASSLSTGLGNE. The complete CDR3 reads CASSLSTGLGNEQFF.

For this clone: The read is 3 residues too short to cover the CDR3 end, so that end is filled in from the germline J gene. The rearrangement joins TRBV7-2 to TRBJ1-1; D not resolved. From germline, CDR1 is SGHTA and CDR2 FQGNSA. CDR3 size: 12 residues. Trimming removed 6 bases from V and 7 bases from J, with 12 bases in between. CDR3 region: CASSPGRVEAFF. The covered CDR3 bases are TGTGCCAGCAGTCCGGGGAGGGTTGAA.

As concerns this clone: The read finishes 3 residues shy of the CDR3 end, and the germline J gene is used to complete it. The chain uses TRBV20-1 and TRBJ2-7, with 13 bases that match TRBD2. With 4 bases clipped from V and 2 bases from J, the junction kept 14 bases outside the gene matches. This CDR3 is 18 amino acids long. Germline V lookup: CDR1 DFQATT, CDR2 SNEGSKA (reference sequence). CDR3 loop: CSATLSGTSGARTYEQYF. Partial CDR3 DNA: TGCAGTGCTACTCTCAGTGGGACTAGCGGGGCACGTACCTACGAG.

Regarding this clone: With the read ending 3 residues before the CDR3 end, the germline J gene is used to fill in that end. The chain uses TRBV7-8 and TRBJ2-1; 9 positions agree with TRBD1. The V and J ends lost 7 bases and 2 bases, in that order; junction bases with no gene match: 6. The CDR3 is made up of 15 amino acids. Germline CDR1 is SGHVS and CDR2 is FQNEAQ. CDR3 in amino acids: CASTPDRGAYNEQFF. The sequenced CDR3 bases are TGTGCCAGCACCCCGGACAGGGGAGCCTACAATGAG.

In the case of this clone: From the germline J gene comes the end of the CDR3, since the read stops 3 residues before it. V usage is TRBV7-9 and J usage is TRBJ2-1; 8 bases map to TRBD1. The CDR3 contains 14 residues. Trimming took 1 base from V and 5 from J; bases not matched to a gene: 1. Germline V lookup: CDR1 SEHNR, CDR2 FQNEAQ (reference sequence). The CDR3 sequence: CASSLGTGNNEQFF. The sequenced CDR3 bases are TGTGCCAGCAGCTTAGGGACAGGGAACAATGAG.

Notes on this clone: The read stops 3 residues short of the end of the CDR3; the missing end is completed from the germline J gene. The chain recombines TRBV7-2 with TRBJ2-2; 7 nucleotides agree with TRBD1. In germline, CDR1 is SGHTA, CDR2 FQGNSA. V trimming: 3 bases; J trimming: 6 bases; junction bases outside the gene matches: 7. The CDR3 is made up of 15 amino acids. Incomplete CDR3 DNA: TGTGCCAGCAGCTTTAGGGGGCAAGGGCCCGGGGAG. This translates into CASSFRGQGPGE. The complete CDR3 protein is CASSFRGQGPGELFF.

In the case of this clone: Sequencing ends 3 residues short of the CDR3 end; the germline J gene provides the rest. The chain combines TRBV11-3 with TRBJ2-7; 8 bases match TRBD2. Looked up from germline, CDR1 is SGHNT and CDR2 is YENEEA. With V trimmed by 6 bases and J by 5 bases, 3 bases remained unmatched. The CDR3 contains 12 residues. This CDR3 reads CASSLSGDEQYF. The CDR3 DNA, read in part, is TGTGCCAGCAGTCTTAGCGGGGACGAG.

With regard to this clone: Read data end 3 residues before the CDR3 end; the end is taken from the germline J gene. The chain recombines TRBV2 with TRBJ1-5; D might be TRBD1 (6 bases). The CDR3 extends over 15 amino acids. Trimming cost V 6 bases and J 3 bases, with 15 bases left between them. Germline CDR1 is SNHLY and CDR2 is FYNNEI. The part of the CDR3 DNA that was read is TGTGCCAGCAGCTCACAGGGTATGACCAATCAGCCC. It codes for CASSSQGMTNQP. The entire CDR3 reads CASSSQGMTNQPQHF.

The CDR3 loop reads CASSYVAGGLPYEQYF. Partial CDR3 DNA: TGTGCCAGCAGTTACGTAGCGGGAGGGCTACCCTACGAG. The chain uses TRBV6-2 or TRBV6-3 and TRBJ2-7, with TRBD2 identical over 11 bases. The read terminates 3 residues ahead of where the CDR3 ends, so the germline J gene completes it. V shed 2 bases and J 2 bases; nucleotides not matched to a gene: 5. This CDR3 comprises 16 residues. The V gene's germline CDR1 is MNHEY and CDR2 SVGEGT.

A word on this clone: The read ends 3 residues early relative to the CDR3; the germline J gene fills the gap. The chain couples TRBV13 to TRBJ2-7; possible D gene TRBD1, 5 bases. Looked up from germline, CDR1 is PRHDT and CDR2 is FYEKMQ (reference sequence). The CDR3 covers 14 residues. V was pared by 1 base and J by 5 bases, with 12 bases between. The CDR3: CASSLVALRDEQYF. The covered CDR3 bases are TGTGCCAGCAGCTTAGTTGCCCTCAGGGACGAG.

Details on this clone: The read stops 3 residues short of the end of the CDR3; the missing end is completed from the germline J gene. The V and J genes are TRBV5-6 and TRBJ1-2, with TRBD1 identical over 10 bases. CDR3 length equals 15 residues. Germline values: CDR1 SGHDT, CDR2 YYEEEE. The part of the CDR3 DNA that was read is TGTGCCAGCAGCTCTATTTCCGGGACAGGGGACGGC. This codes for CASSSISGTGDG. The full CDR3 protein reads CASSSISGTGDGYTF.

Turning to this clone: Sequencing ends 3 residues short of the CDR3 end; the germline J gene provides the rest. The chain recombines TRBV2 with TRBJ1-1; weak D call: TRBD1 (6 bases). Per the germline V gene, CDR1 is SNHLY and CDR2 is FYNNEI. The CDR3 has 14 amino acids. Trimming pared 8 bases from V and 3 bases from J, leaving 16 bases between. CDR3 residues: CASGFGGGDTEAFF. CDR3 DNA (partial): TGTGCCAGCGGATTTGGAGGGGGGGACACTGAA.

With regard to this clone: The missing CDR3 end, 3 residues past where the read stops, is filled in from the germline J gene. This chain joins TRBV29-1 and TRBJ2-1; 11 bases map to TRBD2. The CDR3 length is 16 residues. Germline V gives CDR1 SQVTM, CDR2 ANQGSEA. V lost 3 bases, J lost 3 bases, and 7 bases stayed unmatched. The CDR3 loop reads CSVDGALAGGYNEQFF. The part of the CDR3 DNA that was read is TGCAGCGTTGATGGGGCTCTAGCGGGAGGCTACAATGAG.

As to this clone: Read coverage stops 3 residues before the CDR3 terminus; the germline J gene supplies the remainder. V is TRBV20-1 and J is TRBJ2-3, with D unclear. Germline loops: CDR1 DFQATT, CDR2 SNEGSKA (reference sequence). V was clipped by 5 bases and J by 1 base, with 10 bases between them. The CDR3 runs 13 residues. The CDR3 loop reads CSAPISGTDTQYF. CDR3 DNA, as far as it was read: TGCAGTGCTCCGATATCGGGCACAGATACG.

The covered CDR3 bases are TGTGCCAGCTTGGGTCAGGGGAACACTGAA. Its protein product is CASLGQGNTE. The CDR3 reads in full as CASLGQGNTEAFF. The chain couples TRBV10-3 to TRBJ1-1; D is perhaps TRBD1 (5 bases). The read finishes 3 residues shy of the CDR3 end, and the germline J gene is used to complete it. This CDR3 is 13 amino acids long. The germline V and J ends were trimmed by 10 bases and 1 base, with 13 bases remaining between them. Per germline, CDR1 ENHRY and CDR2 SYGVKD.

As to this clone: From the germline J gene comes the end of the CDR3, since the read stops 3 residues before it. The chain joins TRBV7-9 to TRBJ2-4; D perhaps matches TRBD2 (6 bases). The CDR3 has 15 amino acids. Germline loops: CDR1 SEHNR, CDR2 FQNEAQ (reference sequence). The CDR3 region is CASSFNGEAAYGQYF. Incomplete CDR3 DNA: TGTGCCAGCAGCTTTAACGGGGAGGCGGCTTATGGT. The full variable domain, with the rest looked up from reference TRBV7-9 and TRBJ2-4, is DTGVSQNPRHKITKRGQNVTFRCDPISEHNRLYWYRQTLGQGPEFLTYFQNEAQLEKSRLLSDRFSAERPKGSFSTLEIQRTEQGDSAMYLCASSFNGEAAYGQYFGAGTRLSVL.

Worth noting for this clone: The CDR3 goes on 3 residues after the read ends, and that part is filled in from the germline J gene. This chain links TRBV6-1 with TRBJ2-6; 9 nucleotides align to TRBD1. From germline, CDR1 is MNHNS and CDR2 SASEGT. V shed 3 bases and J 4 bases; nucleotides not matched to a gene: 4. The CDR3 has 16 residues. CDR3 protein: CASSETGGTGANVLTF. Incomplete CDR3 DNA: TGTGCCAGCAGTGAGACAGGGGGGACGGGGGCCAACGTC.

Points on this clone: The DNA ends 3 residues before the CDR3 does, and the rest of the CDR3 is filled in from the germline J gene. The rearrangement joins TRBV4-2 to TRBJ1-5, with TRBD1 matching over 8 bases. CDR3 size: 16 residues. Per the germline V gene, CDR1 is LGHNA and CDR2 is YNFKEQ. The trim removed 2 bases at V and 8 bases at J, leaving 11 bases unmatched. The CDR3 here is CASSQRAGTGGEPQHF. CDR3 DNA (partial): TGTGCCAGCAGCCAACGAGCAGGGACAGGCGGGGAGCCC.

Of note for this clone: One end of the junction fails to match germline, which may point to a read error. The read ends 3 residues before the CDR3 terminus; that terminus is restored from the germline J gene. The V gene is TRBV4-2, the J gene TRBJ1-4, with a tentative D call TRBD1 (5 bases). CDR3 length: 16 amino acids. CDR1 LGHNA and CDR2 YNFKEQ come from the germline V gene. The CDR3 DNA, read in part, is TGCGCCAGCAGTCAGAGTTCTGCGGGGCATAATGAAAAA. Amino acid sequence: CASSQSSAGHNEK. The whole CDR3 reads CASSQSSAGHNEKLFF.

The CDR3 bases that were read are TGTGCCAGCAGCCTTACGGCAGGGTGGGATTCACCC. This codes for CASSLTAGWDSP. The full-length CDR3 reads as CASSLTAGWDSPLHF. This sequence joins TRBV7-3 and TRBJ1-6; maybe TRBD1 (5 bases). The read stops 3 residues short of the end of the CDR3; the missing end is completed from the germline J gene. With 5 bases removed from V and 8 bases from J, the gap between germline ends came to 16 bases. The CDR3 runs 15 residues. The germline CDR1 and CDR2 sequences are SGHTA and FQGTGA.

About this clone itself: The read gets to within 3 residues of the CDR3 end, and the germline J gene fills in the rest. The rearrangement links TRBV7-8 to TRBJ2-3, with TRBD2 matching over 11 bases. The CDR3 spans 15 residues. Looked up from germline, CDR1 is SGHVS and CDR2 is FQNEAQ. The part of the CDR3 DNA that was read is TGTGCCAGCAGCTTTTTAGCGGGAGGGGCGGAGACG. Protein product: CASSFLAGGAET. The full CDR3 protein reads CASSFLAGGAETQYF.

For this clone: The observed sequence ends 3 residues before the CDR3 terminus, with the missing tail filled in from the germline J gene. This rearrangement joins TRBV6-4 to TRBJ1-1; D is possibly TRBD1 (6 bases). V dropped 7 bases and J dropped 6 bases, with 12 bases sitting between them. Per germline, CDR1 MRHNA and CDR2 SNTAGT. The CDR3 loop spans 12 amino acids. The DNA read from the CDR3 is TGTGCCAGCATGCAGGGGAGGTCTGAA. Protein: CASMQGRSE. The entire CDR3 is CASMQGRSEAFF.

As concerns this clone: The read comes to an end 3 residues before the CDR3 does, leaving the germline J gene to fill in the end. V is TRBV5-6 and J is TRBJ1-5; 10 bases match TRBD1. V dropped 4 bases and J dropped 2; count of bases not matched to a gene: 3. CDR1 and CDR2 (germline): SGHDT, YYEEEE. There are 15 residues in the CDR3. This CDR3 reads CASSRGTGGNQPQHF. The sequenced part of the CDR3 DNA is TGTGCCAGCAGCCGCGGGACAGGGGGCAATCAGCCC. The full variable domain, its missing parts supplied by reference TRBV5-6 and TRBJ1-5, is DAGVTQSPTHLIKTRGQQVTLRCSPKSGHDTVSWYQQALGQGPQFIFQYYEEEERQRGNFPDRFSGHQFPNYSSELNVNALLLGDSALYLCASSRGTGGNQPQHFGDGTRLSIL.

Points on this clone: The read falls 3 residues short of the CDR3 end, and the missing part is taken from the germline J gene. The rearrangement links TRBV28 to TRBJ2-7; unclear D gene. The CDR3 has 14 residues. The germline gives CDR1 MDHEN, CDR2 SYDVKM. Between the trimmed V and J ends, which lost 3 bases and 6 bases, there was a span of 15 bases. CDR3 sequence: CASSFSQEIPEQYF. The covered CDR3 bases are TGTGCCAGCAGTTTCTCCCAGGAAATCCCCGAG.

As for this clone: The read ends 3 residues early relative to the CDR3; the germline J gene fills the gap. The rearrangement joins TRBV18 to TRBJ1-5, with 7 bases fitting TRBD1. CDR1 is KGHSH, CDR2 LQKENI, per germline. The CDR3 extends over 19 amino acids. V shed 0 bases, J shed 7 bases, and the junction held 18 bases outside the gene matches. The CDR3 region is CASSPPSSTGARFNQPQHF. The sequenced part of the CDR3 DNA is TGTGCCAGCTCACCACCTTCTAGTACAGGGGCTAGATTTAACCAGCCC. Supplemented by reference TRBV18 and TRBJ1-5, the full variable domain reads NAGVMQNPRHLVRRRGQEARLRCSPMKGHSHVYWYRQLPEEGLKFMVYLQKENIIDESGMPKERFSAEFPKEGPSILRIQQVVRGDSAAYFCASSPPSSTGARFNQPQHFGDGTRLSIL.

Regarding this clone: The read comes to an end 3 residues before the CDR3 does, leaving the germline J gene to fill in the end. The chain employs TRBV5-3 and TRBJ2-3; 7 bases map to TRBD1. TRBV5-3 is treated as an ORF (open reading frame) with a function not yet certain. This CDR3 is built from 17 residues. V trimming: 4 bases; J trimming: 1 base; junction bases outside the gene matches: 12. This CDR3 reads CARSPMPDRPGTDTQYF. The DNA read from the CDR3 is TGTGCCAGAAGCCCGATGCCGGACAGGCCTGGCACAGATACG.

Worth noting for this clone: The read terminates 3 residues before the CDR3 end, so the remaining end is supplied by the germline J gene. The chain employs TRBV12-3 or TRBV12-4 and TRBJ1-1; possibly TRBD1 for D (5 bases). The CDR3 loop spans 13 amino acids. Trimming left V 3 bases short and J 6 bases short, with 11 bases between. CDR3 protein: CASSFGGVPEAFF. CDR3 bases read: TGTGCCAGCAGTTTTGGAGGGGTGCCTGAA.